These T cell receptor beta chains were read from a single sample in a study of blood T cells in healthy people across ages. TCRdb ran MiXCR on the 5' RACE reads and lists one entry per CDR3 protein. The repertoire holds some 850,000 distinct CDR3 sequences, with about 26% as singletons. The same data also contributed to another study, on T cells of mothers and their children.

Sequenced sample: blood. These receptor sequences come from a boy younger than 18 in good health. Each CDR3 is given with its conserved first and last residue. D genes are given only for firm matches. Clone size, where shown, is once, few, many, or a class for clones that have expanded.

TGTGCCAGCAGTTACTCTACAGCCACCGGGGAGCTGTTTTTT	CASSYSTATGELFF	TRBJ2-2	.	.	TRBV6-2/TRBV6-3
TGTGCCATCAGTGAGGTGACAGACACTGAAGCTTTCTTT	CAISEVTDTEAFF	TRBJ1-1	.	few	TRBV10-3
TGTGCCAGCAGCGTAGACCTCAAGGCAAGCTCCGGGGAGCTGTTTTTT	CASSVDLKASSGELFF	TRBJ2-2	.	few	TRBV7-2
TGTGCCAGCAGTTACCAGCGGGGGGCCCCCTACGAGCAGTACTTC	CASSYQRGAPYEQYF	TRBJ2-7	TRBD2	many	TRBV6-6
TGTGCCAGCAGCCAAGGGGCGGTTGGGAGGATGGAGACCCAGTACTTC	CASSQGAVGRMETQYF	TRBJ2-5	.	.	TRBV3-1
TGCAGTGCTAGGAAATCTGGAAACACCATATATTTT	CSARKSGNTIYF	TRBJ1-3	.	few	TRBV20-1
TGTGCCATCAGCCCGAGGGGGACCAATTCTCCCAATGAGCAGTTCTTC	CAISPRGTNSPNEQFF	TRBJ2-1	.	.	TRBV10-3
TGCGCCAGCAGGGTAATGGACACTGAAGCTTTCTTT	CASRVMDTEAFF	TRBJ1-1	.	few	TRBV5-1
TGTGCCAGCGGGTCCAGCGGGGTCTACACAGATACGCAGTATTTT	CASGSSGVYTDTQYF	TRBJ2-3	TRBD2	.	TRBV12-3/TRBV12-4
TGTGCCAGCAGCCAAGCGGGAGGTCGGCCCTACGAGCAGTACTTC	CASSQAGGRPYEQYF	TRBJ2-7	TRBD2	.	TRBV3-1
TGTGCCAGCAGTGAGGCGTATGAAGGCTACGAGCAGTACTTC	CASSEAYEGYEQYF	TRBJ2-7	.	.	TRBV6-1
TGCAGTGCTAGGTTGGTAGCTAGCACAGATACGCAGTATTTT	CSARLVASTDTQYF	TRBJ2-3	.	.	TRBV20-1
TGCAGTGCTAGAGATCAGAGCGGGACCTCCTACAATGAGCAGTTCTTC	CSARDQSGTSYNEQFF	TRBJ2-1	TRBD2	.	TRBV20-1
TGCAGTGCTAGGTCGGTGGATAGCAATCAGCCCCAGCATTTT	CSARSVDSNQPQHF	TRBJ1-5	.	.	TRBV20-1
TGTGCCAGCTCACCACTATCAATGGGCGGGGCCGCGAACACCGGGGAGCTGTTTTTT	CASSPLSMGGAANTGELFF	TRBJ2-2	.	.	TRBV18
TGCAGTGCTAGACTACCAGGGGGTCAGCCCCAGCATTTT	CSARLPGGQPQHF	TRBJ1-5	TRBD1	.	TRBV20-1
TGCAGTGCTGAACCCCGACCCCTCTATGGCTACACCTTC	CSAEPRPLYGYTF	TRBJ1-2	.	.	TRBV20-1
TGTGCCAGCAGCTTAGATTCAGCAGGGGCAATTACCAATGAGCAGTTCTTC	CASSLDSAGAITNEQFF	TRBJ2-1	.	.	TRBV11-2
TGTGCCATCAGTGATGGGACAGTCTACGAGCAGTACTTC	CAISDGTVYEQYF	TRBJ2-7	TRBD1	once	TRBV10-3
TGTGCTAGTGTGGCTAGCGGGGAAAGCAATGAGCAGTTCTTC	CASVASGESNEQFF	TRBJ2-1	TRBD2	.	TRBV12-5
TGTGCCAGCAGTTCCGGGGGGGCCGGCACAGATACGCAGTATTTT	CASSSGGAGTDTQYF	TRBJ2-3	TRBD2	few	TRBV6-5
TGTGCCAGCAGTGCCCCGGTCGTGGGCAGAGACGAGCAGTACTTC	CASSAPVVGRDEQYF	TRBJ2-7	.	.	TRBV28
TGTGCCAGCAGCTTAGGGGTTGGGATCCTCTTTGAGCAGTACTTC	CASSLGVGILFEQYF	TRBJ2-7	.	.	TRBV11-2
TGTGCCAGCAGCTCCCTGGCTAGCGGGGGGGGAGATACGCAGTATTTT	CASSSLASGGGDTQYF	TRBJ2-3	TRBD2	few	TRBV27
TGCAGCGTTGAAACAGGCTATCTGAACACTGAAGCTTTCTTT	CSVETGYLNTEAFF	TRBJ1-1	.	.	TRBV29-1
TGTGCCAGCAGTAACTCGGGGGGAAATACCATATATTTT	CASSNSGGNTIYF	TRBJ1-3	.	.	TRBV6-6
TGTGCCAGCAGCCCCCGACAGATCTCTGGAAACACCATATATTTT	CASSPRQISGNTIYF	TRBJ1-3	.	few	TRBV6-6
TGCAGTGCTAGACAGCTCCAAGAGACCCAGTACTTC	CSARQLQETQYF	TRBJ2-5	.	few	TRBV20-1
TGCAGTGCTAGAGATCCGGACAACGCCTATGGCTACACCTTC	CSARDPDNAYGYTF	TRBJ1-2	.	few	TRBV20-1
TGTGCTAGTGGTTTGCAATCGTCAGCAGGGGGTAGGGACGAGCAGTACTTC	CASGLQSSAGGRDEQYF	TRBJ2-7	TRBD1	few	TRBV12-5
TGCGCCAGCAGTCGGACCGGGACAAGAAACACCGGGGAGCTGTTTTTT	CASSRTGTRNTGELFF	TRBJ2-2	.	once	TRBV4-3
TGTGCCAGCCGCTCTGGATCTGGGAACCTCGATGGCTACACCTTC	CASRSGSGNLDGYTF	TRBJ1-2	.	.	TRBV6-2/TRBV6-3
TGCAGTGCTAGAGCGATTACTAGCCCTAACAATGAGCAGTTCTTC	CSARAITSPNNEQFF	TRBJ2-1	.	.	TRBV20-1
TGTGCCACCCTTCATACCAATGAGCAGTTCTTC	CATLHTNEQFF	TRBJ2-1	.	.	TRBV6-1
TGTGCCAGCTCACCTATAGCGGGGGGCCAGGGCACAGATACGCAGTATTTT	CASSPIAGGQGTDTQYF	TRBJ2-3	TRBD2	.	TRBV18
TGTGCCAGCAGCTTAGGCGGAAGGGGCACCTACGAGCAGTACTTC	CASSLGGRGTYEQYF	TRBJ2-7	.	few	TRBV7-9
TGCAGCGTTCTGGCCCAAACAGGGAGCACTGAAGCTTTCTTT	CSVLAQTGSTEAFF	TRBJ1-1	.	few	TRBV29-1
TGTGCCAGCAGTGAACTAGCGCAAGAGACCCAGTACTTC	CASSELAQETQYF	TRBJ2-5	.	.	TRBV2
TGTGCCAGCACCCTTAGGATGGGGACTGGGGAGCAGTACTTC	CASTLRMGTGEQYF	TRBJ2-5	.	.	TRBV12-3/TRBV12-4
TGTGCCAGCAGTCAGGATTACTATGGCTACACCTTC	CASSQDYYGYTF	TRBJ1-2	.	few	TRBV12-3/TRBV12-4
TGTGCCAGCAGCCCCGACAGGGGGTGGGGTACGCAGTATTTT	CASSPDRGWGTQYF	TRBJ2-3	TRBD1	.	TRBV6-1
TGTGCCAGCAGTTTTTACGAAGGATCAACAGGGGGCAGTGAGCAGTTCTTC	CASSFYEGSTGGSEQFF	TRBJ2-1	TRBD1	few	TRBV12-3/TRBV12-4
TGTGCCAGCAGCTGGGAGTTGGATGAGCAGTTCTTC	CASSWELDEQFF	TRBJ2-1	.	.	TRBV5-5
TGTGCCAGCTCCCGAGGGGCATCGGGCAATCAGCCCCAGCATTTT	CASSRGASGNQPQHF	TRBJ1-5	.	.	TRBV18
TGCGCCAGCAGTGTCTCCCGAGCGGGTAGCACAGATACGCAGTATTTT	CASSVSRAGSTDTQYF	TRBJ2-3	.	.	TRBV10-2
TGTGCCAGCAGCTGGCTATCCTCCTACAATGAGCAGTTCTTC	CASSWLSSYNEQFF	TRBJ2-1	.	few	TRBV7-9
TGTGCCTGGGCGACAGGGCTGAACTATGGCTACACCTTC	CAWATGLNYGYTF	TRBJ1-2	TRBD1	once	TRBV30
TGCGCCAGCAGCACCGGGACGGCTTCCTACGAGCAGTACTTC	CASSTGTASYEQYF	TRBJ2-7	.	few	TRBV5-1
TGTGCCAGCAGGTTGCAGGGTAGCACAGATACGCAGTATTTT	CASRLQGSTDTQYF	TRBJ2-3	.	.	TRBV12-3/TRBV12-4
TGCGCCAGCAACTCGCCAGGTGAAGGGGCGGATAATTCACCCCTCCACTTT	CASNSPGEGADNSPLHF	TRBJ1-6	.	few	TRBV4-1
TGTGCCAGCAGCTTCCCGCCCAATGAAAAACTGTTTTTT	CASSFPPNEKLFF	TRBJ1-4	.	few	TRBV7-2
TGTGCCAGCAGCCATGAGACAGGCGCTGAAGCTTTCTTT	CASSHETGAEAFF	TRBJ1-1	.	.	TRBV3-1
TGTGCCAGCAGTGCCGGGACAGACCTACGTTCCAATGAGCAGTTCTTC	CASSAGTDLRSNEQFF	TRBJ2-1	TRBD1	few	TRBV6-1